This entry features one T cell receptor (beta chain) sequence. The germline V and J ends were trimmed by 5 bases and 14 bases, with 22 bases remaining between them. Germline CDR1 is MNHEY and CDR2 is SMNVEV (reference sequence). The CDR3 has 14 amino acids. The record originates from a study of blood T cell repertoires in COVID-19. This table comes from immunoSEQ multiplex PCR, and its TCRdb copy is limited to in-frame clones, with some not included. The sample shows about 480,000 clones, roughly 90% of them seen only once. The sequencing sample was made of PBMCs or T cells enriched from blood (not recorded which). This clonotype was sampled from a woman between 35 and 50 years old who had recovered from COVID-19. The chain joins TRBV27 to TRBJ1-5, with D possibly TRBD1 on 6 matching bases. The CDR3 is CASSLQGPSRVEHF. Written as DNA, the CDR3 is TGTGCCAGCAGTCTTCAGGGGCCCTCGAGGGTGGAGCATTTT.